The next 29 T cell receptor beta chains were all read from a single sample in a study of blood T cell repertoires in COVID-19 (dated by TCRdb to the early 2020s). Libraries were prepared through the immunoSEQ multiplex PCR assay. TCRdb stores this immuneACCESS table with in-frame sequences only. Part of the clones is absent; in the studies checked, under half of the shortfall reflects unresolved V genes, and no reason is known for the rest. This sample comprises fewer than 60,000 clones, about 85% of them detected only once. 10% of the sample lies in the top ten. The sequencing input was peripheral blood. The receptors were sampled from a human donor with acute or convalescent COVID-19. The donor label of this sample is uncertain.

The rearrangement joins TRBV11-2 to TRBJ2-2, with TRBD2 matching over 7 bases. Germline V CDR1 and CDR2: SGHAT, FQNNGV. The CDR3 has 15 amino acids. The V and J ends lost 3 bases and 1 base, in that order; junction bases with no gene match: 2. CDR3 DNA sequence: TGTGCCAGCAGCTTGGTAGCGGGGAACACCGGGGAGCTGTTTTTT. It encodes CASSLVAGNTGELFF.

The chain carries TRBV28 and TRBJ1-5, with D possibly matching TRBD1 (6 bases). V lost 6 bases to trimming and J lost 5 bases, with 11 bases between them. The V gene's germline CDR1 is MDHEN and CDR2 SYDVKM. This CDR3 spans 13 amino acids. The CDR3 spells CASRLDRYQPQHF. DNA of the CDR3: TGTGCCAGCAGGCTCGACAGGTATCAGCCCCAGCATTTT.

This clone turned up a few times. The chain uses TRBV2 and TRBJ1-5, with 7 bases that match TRBD1. The CDR3 has 14 residues. Germline-derived CDR1 and CDR2 are SNHLY and FYNNEI. Trimming at V came to 0 bases and at J to 15 bases, leaving 11 bases not matched to a gene. CDR3 in amino acids: CASSEAGTAYAPHF. In DNA, the CDR3 is TGTGCCAGCAGTGAAGCCGGGACAGCCTACGCTCCGCATTTT.

The rearrangement joins TRBV5-1 to TRBJ2-1; TRBD2 aligns across 7 bases. The germline V gene has CDR1 SGHRS and CDR2 YFSETQ. This CDR3 is built from 15 residues. Trimming removed 4 bases from V and 2 bases from J; junction bases left unmatched: 6. CDR3 sequence (DNA): TGCGCCAGCAGCCTCAGCGGGGAAGCCTACAATGAGCAGTTCTTC. It translates to CASSLSGEAYNEQFF.

J is TRBJ2-6 and V is TRBV5-1, with a tentative D call TRBD1 (5 bases). Germline-derived CDR1 and CDR2 are SGHRS and YFSETQ. The CDR3 runs 16 residues. Trimming removed 3 bases from V and 0 bases from J, with 10 bases in between. The CDR3 reads CASSYQGSSGANVLTF. The CDR3 nucleotides are TGCGCCAGCAGCTACCAGGGTTCCTCTGGGGCCAACGTCCTGACTTTC.

This chain links TRBV2 with TRBJ1-4; maybe TRBD1 (6 bases). This CDR3 comprises 15 residues. V gave up 6 bases and J gave up 4 bases, with 15 bases separating them. Germline V gene data show CDR1 as SNHLY and CDR2 as FYNNEI. CDR3 protein: CASRIQGRVNEKLFF. CDR3 DNA sequence: TGTGCCAGCAGGATACAGGGTCGGGTTAATGAAAAACTGTTTTTT.

The chain joins TRBV3-1 (or the pseudogene TRBV3-2) to TRBJ1-4, with D perhaps matching TRBD1 (5 bases). The CDR3 loop spans 14 amino acids. V dropped 4 bases and J dropped 4 bases, with 10 bases sitting between them. Per germline, CDR1 LGHDT and CDR2 YNNKEL (reference sequence). The CDR3 region is CASSLSGHNEKLFF. CDR3 bases: TGTGCCAGCAGCCTTTCCGGACATAATGAAAAACTGTTTTTT.

V and J are TRBV19 and TRBJ1-5; TRBD1 matches at 12 bases. Germline values: CDR1 LNHDA, CDR2 SQIVND (reference sequence). The CDR3 runs 15 residues. The ends lost 5 bases at V and 6 bases at J; junction bases unmatched: 5. CDR3 nucleotides: TGTGCCAGTAGTGGGACAGGGGGCACAAGTCAGCCCCAGCATTTT. Translation gives CASSGTGGTSQPQHF.

The CDR3 is CASSELTSGSTFF. CDR3 nucleotide sequence: TGTGCCAGCAGTGAATTAACTAGCGGGAGTACGTTTTTT. The chain links TRBV6-1 to TRBJ2-2; 11 bases agree with TRBD2. The CDR3 has 13 amino acids. V lost 2 bases to trimming and J lost 16 bases; unmatched junction nucleotides: 6. Per the germline V gene, CDR1 is MNHNS and CDR2 is SASEGT.

Note on this clone: Other DNA sequences within the sample encode an identical CDR3. The J gene is TRBJ2-5, the V gene TRBV2, with TRBD2 matching 7 bases. The CDR3 is 13 residues long. V trimming: 7 bases; J trimming: 8 bases; junction bases outside the gene matches: 10. The germline V gene has CDR1 SNHLY and CDR2 FYNNEI. The CDR3 nucleotides read TGTGCCAGCACCGACCTGGCGGGAGAAACCCAGTACTTC. Protein sequence: CASTDLAGETQYF.

This sequence joins TRBV30 and TRBJ2-1, with TRBD2 identical over 8 bases. Germline V gene data show CDR1 as GTSNPN and CDR2 as SVGIG (reference sequence). The V segment lost 2 bases and the J segment 5 bases; nucleotides outside the gene matches: 14. The CDR3 sequence is 17 residues long. CDR3 in DNA: TGTGCCTGGAGTCATTTTTTGGCGGGGGGTTCCGACAATGAGCAGTTCTTC. As protein: CAWSHFLAGGSDNEQFF.

V and J are TRBV5-4 and TRBJ2-2, with TRBD1 identical over 11 bases. Germline CDR1 is SGHNT and CDR2 is YYREEE (reference sequence). J gave up 5 bases and V 5 bases, and 5 bases lay outside the gene matches. The CDR3 consists of 15 residues. CDR3 nucleotide sequence: TGTGCCAGCAGAATGGGACAGGGGGAAACCGGGGAGCTGTTTTTT. As protein: CASRMGQGETGELFF.

This clone was recorded a few times. The V and J genes are TRBV18 and TRBJ1-1; TRBD1 agrees at 7 bases. This CDR3 spans 14 amino acids. V lost 3 bases, J lost 4 bases, and 5 bases stayed unmatched. CDR1 is KGHSH and CDR2 is LQKENI in the germline V gene. This chain's CDR3 is CASSPRQGVTEAFF. CDR3 nucleotide sequence: TGTGCCAGCTCACCCAGACAGGGCGTCACTGAAGCTTTCTTT.

DNA of the CDR3: TGTGCCACCAGCCCGGGAGGGGGACTGGTATCTGGAAACACCATATATTTT. Encoded protein: CATSPGGGLVSGNTIYF. V and J are TRBV15 and TRBJ1-3; a possible D gene is TRBD1 (6 bases). The CDR3 has 17 amino acids. V gave up 5 bases and J gave up 1 base, with 18 bases separating them. The germline CDR1 and CDR2 sequences are LNHNV and YYDKDF (reference sequence).

CDR3 coding DNA: TGTGCCACCAGCAGAAGAGCTTCTGACAGGGGTGAAAAACTGTTTTTT. Translating it yields CATSRRASDRGEKLFF. J is TRBJ1-4 and V is TRBV15; 8 bases align to TRBD1. This CDR3 comprises 16 residues. Trimming cost V 2 bases and J 7 bases; bases outside gene matches: 9. In germline, CDR1 is LNHNV, CDR2 YYDKDF (reference sequence).

This clone was seen a handful of times. The chain uses TRBV28 and TRBJ1-5; the D gene is possibly TRBD1 (5 bases). The CDR3 totals 14 residues. Germline CDR1 and CDR2: MDHEN and SYDVKM. Trimming removed 11 bases from V and 1 base from J, with 15 bases in between. The CDR3 bases are TGTGCCGCAGGGCCGGGAGGGAGCAATCAGCCCCAGCATTTT. Protein: CAAGPGGSNQPQHF. The full variable domain, completed using reference TRBV28 and TRBJ1-5, is DVKVTQSSRYLVKRTGEKVFLECVQDMDHENMFWYRQDPGLGLRLIYFSYDVKMKEKGDIPEGYSVSREKKERFSLILESASTNQTSMYLCAAGPGGSNQPQHFGDGTRLSIL.

The chain employs TRBV18 and TRBJ2-7, with 11 bases that match TRBD2. J was trimmed by 3 bases and V by 3 bases; bases with no gene match: 4. Germline V gene lookup returns CDR1 KGHSH and CDR2 LQKENI. This CDR3 region has 15 residues. The CDR3 DNA reads as TGTGCCAGCTCACCGTCGACTAGCGGGAACTACGAGCAGTACTTC. Amino acid sequence: CASSPSTSGNYEQYF.

This sequence joins TRBV25-1 and TRBJ1-1; the D is unclear. CDR3 size: 13 residues. CDR1 is MGHDK, CDR2 SYGVNS, per germline. Trimming took off 6 bases at V and 4 bases at J, with 12 bases between the two ends. The CDR3 region has the DNA TGTGCCAGCAGCGCTACTGGTTTCACTGAAGCTTTCTTT. It translates to CASSATGFTEAFF. The full variable domain, rest sourced from reference TRBV25-1 and TRBJ1-1, is EADIYQTPRYLVIGTGKKITLECSQTMGHDKMYWYQQDPGMELHLIHYSYGVNSTEKGDLSSESTVSRIRTEHFPLTLESARPSHTSQYLCASSATGFTEAFFGQGTRLTVV.

This clone was recorded only once. The genes are TRBV29-1 and TRBJ1-4; tentatively, D is TRBD1 (5 bases). This CDR3 has 14 residues. The germline V gene has CDR1 SQVTM and CDR2 ANQGSEA. V was cut by 6 bases and J by 3 bases, with 14 bases left in between. CDR3 DNA: TGCAGCGTAGGCACAGGCTGGGCTAATGAAAAACTGTTTTTT. Amino acid sequence: CSVGTGWANEKLFF.

The chain joins TRBV19 to TRBJ2-3; no clear D. Germline lookup yields CDR1 LNHDA and CDR2 SQIVND (reference sequence). The V and J ends lost 5 bases and 1 base respectively, with 7 bases between them. The CDR3 totals 13 residues. CDR3 sequence: CASSAARTDTQYF. The CDR3 nucleotides read TGTGCCAGTAGTGCGGCCCGCACAGATACGCAGTATTTT.

The chain uses TRBV27 and TRBJ1-3; D is uncertain. Per germline, CDR1 MNHEY and CDR2 SMNVEV (reference sequence). The CDR3 consists of 14 residues. Deletions cut 5 bases from V and 2 bases from J, with 10 bases between. The CDR3 sequence is CASSMVGAGNTIYF. The CDR3 bases are TGTGCCAGCAGTATGGTCGGTGCTGGAAACACCATATATTTT.

The chain joins TRBV9 to TRBJ2-5; D may be TRBD1 (6 bases). The germline gives CDR1 SGDLS, CDR2 YYNGEE. The CDR3 spans 13 residues. V lost 2 bases to trimming and J lost 7 bases, with 12 bases between them. The CDR3 spells CASSVETGSTQYF. As DNA, the CDR3 is TGTGCCAGCAGCGTGGAGACAGGTTCGACCCAGTACTTC.

J is TRBJ1-2 and V is TRBV19, with 9 positions matching TRBD1. This CDR3 spans 15 amino acids. Looked up from germline, CDR1 is LNHDA and CDR2 is SQIVND (reference sequence). The J segment lost 4 bases and the V segment lost 4 bases, leaving 7 bases of the junction unmatched. CDR3 in amino acids: CASSTRQGGTYGYTF. CDR3 in DNA: TGTGCCAGTAGTACCCGACAGGGGGGTACCTATGGCTACACCTTC.

The rearrangement uses TRBV7-2 and TRBJ2-1, with 10 bases that match TRBD1. The J segment lost 6 bases and the V segment lost 10 bases, leaving 6 bases of the junction unmatched. This CDR3 region has 13 residues. Germline CDR1 reads SGHTA; CDR2 reads FQGNSA. The CDR3 loop is CATRTGGGNEQFF. The CDR3 DNA follows: TGTGCCACTAGGACAGGGGGTGGCAATGAGCAGTTCTTC.

The chain uses TRBV29-1 and TRBJ2-3; possible D gene TRBD1, 6 bases. V was shortened by 3 bases and J by 0 bases, with 16 bases between the two germline ends. Germline values: CDR1 SQVTM, CDR2 ANQGSEA. The CDR3 runs to 16 residues. DNA of the CDR3: TGCAGCGTTGAGGATTGGACAGAGACGAGCACAGATACGCAGTATTTT. Its translation is CSVEDWTETSTDTQYF.

The chain uses TRBV30 and TRBJ2-5; tentatively, D is TRBD2 (6 bases). Germline V lookup: CDR1 GTSNPN, CDR2 SVGIG (reference sequence). The CDR3 length is 15 residues. V lost 0 bases and J 2 bases, leaving 13 bases between the germline ends. CDR3 sequence: CAWSVYGGLQETQYF. CDR3 coding DNA: TGTGCCTGGAGTGTATATGGGGGACTTCAAGAGACCCAGTACTTC.

This chain uses TRBV24-1 with TRBJ1-6, with 7 bases fitting TRBD1. This CDR3 is built from 14 residues. V trimming: 9 bases; J trimming: 8 bases; junction bases outside the gene matches: 9. Germline lookup yields CDR1 KGHDR and CDR2 SFDVKD. CDR3 sequence: CATLRQGEHSPLHF. CDR3 coding DNA: TGTGCCACCTTGAGACAGGGAGAACATTCACCCCTCCACTTT.

The chain combines TRBV5-3 with TRBJ1-5; D possibly corresponds to TRBD1 (5 bases). TRBV5-3 counts as an open reading frame of uncertain function. The CDR3 is 14 residues long. For the CDR3, the DNA is TGTCTTGCGGGGGATGACTATAGCAATCAGCCCCAGCATTTT. It encodes CLAGDDYSNQPQHF.

The V call is TRBV19, the J call TRBJ1-1; 8 nucleotides agree with TRBD1. J was trimmed by 1 base and V by 9 bases; bases with no gene match: 4. Germline loops: CDR1 LNHDA, CDR2 SQIVND (reference sequence). This CDR3 region has 13 residues. CDR3 residues: CASPGGKNTEAFF. The DNA for the CDR3 is TGTGCCAGCCCAGGGGGCAAGAACACTGAAGCTTTCTTT. Using reference TRBV19 and TRBJ1-1 for the parts outside the CDR3, the full variable domain is DGGITQSPKYLFRKEGQNVTLSCEQNLNHDAMYWYRQDPGQGLRLIYYSQIVNDFQKGDIAEGYSVSREKKESFPLTVTSAQKNPTAFYLCASPGGKNTEAFFGQGTRLTVV.